This TCR beta chain appears in the sequencing data of a study of blood T cell repertoires in COVID-19. The germline V gene has CDR1 MGHRA and CDR2 YSYEKL. This CDR3 is 15 amino acids long. V shed 3 bases and J shed 8 bases, with 19 bases lying between them. Assay used: immunoSEQ multiplex PCR; TCRdb lists only in-frame clones, some missing. The data hold 50,000 or so clones, with roughly four fifths observed a single time. V usage is TRBV4-1 and J usage is TRBJ1-2; D uncertain. The sequencing sample was made of peripheral blood. The clonotype was recovered from a man aged 35-49 years with acute or convalescent COVID-19. CDR3 sequence reads: CASSHRWFGTGGYTF. Written as DNA, the CDR3 is TGCGCCAGCAGCCACCGATGGTTTGGAACGGGAGGCTACACCTTC.